Listed below are T cell receptor beta chains from one sample, sequenced in a study of blood T cell repertoires in COVID-19. TCRdb's copy holds only in-frame clones and misses some; the assay was immunoSEQ multiplex PCR. The table has some 160,000 clones, approximately 90% seen once. The sample was peripheral blood. Every receptor here comes from a man between 18 and 35 years old with acute or convalescent COVID-19. The conserved cysteine and the conserved F or W are not part of the CDR3 here. Where a row states a size, it is once, few, many or the class of an expanded clone; other rows omit it.

j_call,cdr3_length,clone_size,v_call,cdr3_aa
TRBJ2-5,16,-,TRBV5-4,ASSLERTSGGAIKTQY
TRBJ1-1,15,-,TRBV29-1,SVEYIGGRAFDTEAF
TRBJ1-6,13,-,TRBV9,ASSLRTGDNSPLH
TRBJ2-7,12,-,TRBV18,ASSPRQGSYEQY
TRBJ1-1,11,-,TRBV27,ASSGYRGTEAF
TRBJ1-2,10,-,TRBV19,ASKTGLRGYT
TRBJ2-1,14,-,TRBV27,ASSLSWGGRGNEQF
TRBJ1-1,11,once,TRBV5-1,ASSLAGGAEAF
TRBJ2-7,16,-,TRBV1,TSSQDRPPQGSLYEQY
TRBJ2-5,11,few,TRBV2,AYSGNRQETQY
TRBJ2-7,9,once,TRBV2,ASSTDRQQY
TRBJ1-5,13,many,TRBV6-6,ASSLLELSNQPQH
TRBJ2-7,14,-,TRBV7-9,ASTLGAKESSYEQY
TRBJ2-7,12,once,TRBV27,ASSFASGSYEQY
TRBJ1-2,11,-,TRBV28,ASRPDKIYGYT
TRBJ1-4,12,-,TRBV5-4,ASSSGGRDEKLF
TRBJ2-5,11,-,TRBV7-9,ASSLVGRETQY
TRBJ2-1,14,-,TRBV6-6,ASSRLAGVTYNEQF
TRBJ2-2,14,-,TRBV3-1/TRBV3-2,ASSRGLVSNTGELF
TRBJ2-1,11,-,TRBV6-5,ASATNVVNEQF
TRBJ2-3,13,few,TRBV18,ASSIYRFSTDTQY
TRBJ2-7,11,-,TRBV11-2,ASSLGYGGEQY
TRBJ2-1,14,-,TRBV24-1,ATSLQGTSGYNEQF
TRBJ1-2,10,-,TRBV25-1,ASRQGSRGYT
TRBJ2-1,13,-,TRBV30,AWSGGPSSYNEQF
TRBJ1-2,13,-,TRBV6-1,ASSERGLPWYGYT
TRBJ1-6,14,-,TRBV18,ASSPRQGGNNSPLH
TRBJ1-2,12,-,TRBV7-9,ASSLIQGVRGYT
TRBJ1-4,11,-,TRBV27,ASSFQQGSRLF
TRBJ1-3,14,-,TRBV5-1,ASSLAGETSGNTIY
TRBJ2-7,12,-,TRBV9,ASSVAGQSYEQY
TRBJ1-1,12,-,TRBV27,ASSSWDRNTEAF
TRBJ2-7,13,-,TRBV7-2,ASSLRTGGTREQY
TRBJ2-7,13,few,TRBV6-1,ASSEGTGGSYEQY